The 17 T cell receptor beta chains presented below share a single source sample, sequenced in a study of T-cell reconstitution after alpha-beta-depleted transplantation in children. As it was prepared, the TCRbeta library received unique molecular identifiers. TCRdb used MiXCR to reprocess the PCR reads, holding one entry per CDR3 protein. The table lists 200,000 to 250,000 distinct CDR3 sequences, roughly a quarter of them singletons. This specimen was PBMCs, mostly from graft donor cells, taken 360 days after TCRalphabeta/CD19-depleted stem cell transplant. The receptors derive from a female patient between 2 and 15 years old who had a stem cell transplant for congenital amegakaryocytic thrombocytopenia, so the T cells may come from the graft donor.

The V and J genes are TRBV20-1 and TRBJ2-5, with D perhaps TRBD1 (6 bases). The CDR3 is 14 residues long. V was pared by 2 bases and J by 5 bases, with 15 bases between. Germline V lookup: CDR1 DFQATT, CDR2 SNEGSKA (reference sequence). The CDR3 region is CSARMSRGRETQYF. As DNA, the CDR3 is TGCAGTGCTAGAATGTCCAGGGGTCGGGAGACCCAGTACTTC.

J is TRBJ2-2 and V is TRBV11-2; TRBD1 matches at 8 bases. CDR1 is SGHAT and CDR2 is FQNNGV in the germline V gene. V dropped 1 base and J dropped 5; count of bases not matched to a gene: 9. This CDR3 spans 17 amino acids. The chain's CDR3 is CASSLGGWTGWTGELFF. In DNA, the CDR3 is TGTGCCAGCAGCTTAGGGGGCTGGACAGGGTGGACCGGGGAGCTGTTTTTT.

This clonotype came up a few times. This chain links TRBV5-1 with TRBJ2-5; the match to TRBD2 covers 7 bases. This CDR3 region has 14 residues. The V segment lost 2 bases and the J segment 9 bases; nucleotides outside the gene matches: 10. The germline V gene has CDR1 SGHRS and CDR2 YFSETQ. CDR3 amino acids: CASSFEAGDLAQYF. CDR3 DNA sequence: TGCGCCAGCAGCTTTGAGGCGGGAGATTTGGCCCAGTACTTC.

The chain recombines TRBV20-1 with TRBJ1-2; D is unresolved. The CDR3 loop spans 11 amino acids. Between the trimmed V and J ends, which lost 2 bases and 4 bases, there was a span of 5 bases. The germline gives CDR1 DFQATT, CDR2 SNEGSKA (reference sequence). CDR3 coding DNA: TGCAGTGCTAGAATGACCTATGGCTACACCTTC. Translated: CSARMTYGYTF.

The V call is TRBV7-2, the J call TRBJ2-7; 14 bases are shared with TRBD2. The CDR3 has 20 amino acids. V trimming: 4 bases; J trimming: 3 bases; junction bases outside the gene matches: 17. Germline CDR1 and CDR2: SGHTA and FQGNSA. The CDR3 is CASSSRAGTSGSSALYEQYF. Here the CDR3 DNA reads TGTGCCAGCAGCTCTAGGGCAGGGACTAGCGGGAGCTCGGCGCTCTACGAGCAGTACTTC.

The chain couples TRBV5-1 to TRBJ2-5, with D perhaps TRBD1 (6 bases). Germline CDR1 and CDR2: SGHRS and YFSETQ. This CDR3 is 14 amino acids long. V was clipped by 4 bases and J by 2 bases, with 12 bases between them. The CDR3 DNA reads TGCGCCAGCAGCACTGGGACACCACAAGAGACCCAGTACTTC. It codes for CASSTGTPQETQYF.

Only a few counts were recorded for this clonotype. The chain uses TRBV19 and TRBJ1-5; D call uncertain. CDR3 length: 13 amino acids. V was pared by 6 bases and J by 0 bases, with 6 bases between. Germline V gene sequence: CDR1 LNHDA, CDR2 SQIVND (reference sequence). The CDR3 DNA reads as TGTGCCAGTAGCCGTAATAGCAATCAGCCCCAGCATTTT. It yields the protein CASSRNSNQPQHF.

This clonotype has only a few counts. The CDR3 DNA reads TGCAGCGTTAATATAGGGGACGAGGATGAAGCTTTCTTT. This sequence encodes CSVNIGDEDEAFF. The chain joins TRBV29-1 to TRBJ1-1; possibly TRBD1 for D (5 bases). This CDR3 is 13 amino acids long. Per the germline V gene, CDR1 is SQVTM and CDR2 is ANQGSEA. V was cut by 5 bases and J by 7 bases, with 17 bases left in between.

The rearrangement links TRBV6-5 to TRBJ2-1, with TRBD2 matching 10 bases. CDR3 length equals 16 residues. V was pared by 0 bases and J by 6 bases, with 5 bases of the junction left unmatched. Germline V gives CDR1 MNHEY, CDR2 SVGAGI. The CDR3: CASSYSISGRSNEQFF. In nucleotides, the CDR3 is TGTGCCAGCAGTTACTCGATTAGCGGGAGGAGCAATGAGCAGTTCTTC.

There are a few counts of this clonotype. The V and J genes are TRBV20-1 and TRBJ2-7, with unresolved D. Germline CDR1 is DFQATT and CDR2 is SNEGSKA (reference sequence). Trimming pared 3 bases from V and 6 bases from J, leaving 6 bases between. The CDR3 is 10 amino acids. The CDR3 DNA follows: TGCAGTGCTAGTGGCCCCGAGCAGTACTTC. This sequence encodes CSASGPEQYF.

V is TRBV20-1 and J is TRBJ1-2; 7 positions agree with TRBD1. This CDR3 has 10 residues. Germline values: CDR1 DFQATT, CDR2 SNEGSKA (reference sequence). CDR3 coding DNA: TGCAGCGGGACAGAGGATGGCTACACCTTC. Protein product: CSGTEDGYTF.

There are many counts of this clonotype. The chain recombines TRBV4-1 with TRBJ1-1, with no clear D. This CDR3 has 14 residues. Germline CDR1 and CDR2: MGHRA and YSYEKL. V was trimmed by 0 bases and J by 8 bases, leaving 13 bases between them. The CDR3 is CASSQDWMGKEAFF. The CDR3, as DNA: TGCGCCAGCAGCCAAGATTGGATGGGGAAAGAAGCTTTCTTT.

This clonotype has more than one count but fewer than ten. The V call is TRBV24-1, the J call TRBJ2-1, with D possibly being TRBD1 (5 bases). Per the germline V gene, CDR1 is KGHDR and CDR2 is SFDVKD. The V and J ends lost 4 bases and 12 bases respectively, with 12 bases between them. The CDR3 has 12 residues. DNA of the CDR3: TGTGCCACCAGTGACTATGACAGAGGGCAGTTCTTC. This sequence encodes CATSDYDRGQFF.

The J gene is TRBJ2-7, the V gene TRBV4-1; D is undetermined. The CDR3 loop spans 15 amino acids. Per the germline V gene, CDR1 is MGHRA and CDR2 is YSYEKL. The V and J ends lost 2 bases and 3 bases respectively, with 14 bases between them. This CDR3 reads CASSQRATTDYEQYF. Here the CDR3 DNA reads TGCGCCAGCAGCCAAAGGGCCACCACGGACTACGAGCAGTACTTC.

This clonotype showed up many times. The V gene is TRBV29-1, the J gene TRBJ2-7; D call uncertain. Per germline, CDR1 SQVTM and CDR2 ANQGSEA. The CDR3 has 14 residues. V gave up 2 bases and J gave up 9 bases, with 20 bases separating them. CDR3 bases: TGCAGCGTTGAAACGACCCAAGTTGGGTGGCGGCAGTACTTC. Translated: CSVETTQVGWRQYF.

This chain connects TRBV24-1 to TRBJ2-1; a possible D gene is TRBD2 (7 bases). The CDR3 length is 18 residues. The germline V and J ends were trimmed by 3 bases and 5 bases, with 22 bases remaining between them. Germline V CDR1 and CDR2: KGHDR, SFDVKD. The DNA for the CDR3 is TGTGCCACCAGTGATAGGGGGGGCGGCGGGAGTTGGCACAATGAGCAGTTCTTC. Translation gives CATSDRGGGGSWHNEQFF.

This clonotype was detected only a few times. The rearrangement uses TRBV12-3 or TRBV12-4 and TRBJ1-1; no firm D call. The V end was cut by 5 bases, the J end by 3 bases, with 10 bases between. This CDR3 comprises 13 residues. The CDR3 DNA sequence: TGTGCCAGCAGTGCCACCCGGGACACTGAAGCTTTCTTT. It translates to CASSATRDTEAFF.